This TCR beta chain was documented in a study of T cell repertoires in cytomegalovirus infection. This clonotype was counted between two and nine times. Its target is unknown. Germline CDR1 is MNHEY and CDR2 is SVGEGT. V was clipped by 2 bases and J by 7 bases, with 9 bases between them. This CDR3 has 13 residues. TCRdb re-called the reads through MiXCR, storing one row per CDR3 protein. The table lists hundreds of thousands of distinct CDR3 sequences, around a third of them singletons. Study-level findings and limits: HLA-C-restricted, CMV-specific TCR beta clonotypes were dominant ex vivo.

Sequences were derived from cultured PBMCs, sampled from culture after CMV antigen stimulation. This TCR was sampled from a human donor in good health (CMV status not recorded). Some clones in this sample may be carry-over from other donors' samples. The rearrangement joins TRBV6-2 or TRBV6-3 to TRBJ1-3; no reliable D call. The CDR3 nucleotides are TGTGCCAGCAGTTACGATCCGGACAACACCATATATTTT. Translated, it gives CASSYDPDNTIYF.